This T cell receptor beta chain appears in the sequencing data of a study of neurological immune-mediated disorders. A single record per CDR3 protein comes from TCRdb applying MiXCR to the 5' RACE reads. The table includes about 24,000 distinct CDR3 sequences, about 6.3% detected once. This clonotype was seen at least ten times. The CDR3 contains 12 residues. Trimming cost V 5 bases and J 5 bases; bases outside gene matches: 4. Germline lookup yields CDR1 DFQATT and CDR2 SNEGSKA (reference sequence). This sequence joins TRBV20-1 and TRBJ2-5, with 8 bases identical to TRBD2. Material: PBMCs. The sequence came from a woman in her thirties or forties in good health. The CDR3 spells CSAGTRAETQYF. The CDR3 DNA reads as TGCAGTGCTGGGACTAGGGCCGAGACCCAGTACTTC.